This T cell receptor beta chain emerged from a study of blood T cell repertoires in COVID-19. Study as a whole: In each case, the material was cDNA or gDNA derived from T cells, B-cell-depleted T cells, or PBMCs.

Germline V gene sequence: CDR1 SGHAT, CDR2 FQNNGV. The V end was cut by 4 bases, the J end by 6 bases, with 16 bases between. The CDR3 spans 15 residues. In the source study's methods: Estimates of nucleated cell counts were drawn from the amplification of reference gene primers. Generated by immunoSEQ multiplex PCR, the TCRdb table keeps only in-frame clones and is missing some. V and J calls and clone size follow that table, whereas D and trimming were derived from the DNA. In the table there are about 38,000 clones, approximately 91% of which are singletons. The source is a man in his 70s with active COVID-19. Specimen: peripheral blood. V usage is TRBV11-2 and J usage is TRBJ1-3; a possible D gene is TRBD1 (6 bases). The CDR3 bases are TGTGCCAGCAGCTCCCGGGACAAACTGCCAAACACCATATATTTT. Protein: CASSSRDKLPNTIYF.